Following are 18 T cell receptor beta chains from one sample sequenced in a study of CD4+ T cells in melanoma. Repertoires were generated with immunoSEQ multiplex PCR, while TCRdb's copy carries only in-frame clones and drops some. This sample has thousands of clones; around 71% occur once, and the top ten carry roughly a sixth. Sequenced input: cells from a culture (not recorded whether cultured in vitro). These receptors came from a human donor with melanoma.

The chain joins TRBV11-2 to TRBJ2-1; possible D gene TRBD2, 5 bases. Germline loops: CDR1 SGHAT, CDR2 FQNNGV. V was shortened by 0 bases and J by 15 bases, with 12 bases between the two germline ends. The CDR3 covers 12 residues. The CDR3 DNA follows: TGTGCCAGCAGCTTAGACGAGGGCGTTCCGTTCTTC. Its protein product is CASSLDEGVPFF.

The rearrangement uses TRBV18 and TRBJ1-5, with D possibly being TRBD1 (5 bases). CDR1 and CDR2 (germline): KGHSH, LQKENI. The CDR3 consists of 14 residues. Trimming took 3 bases from V and 7 from J, leaving 13 bases between them. CDR3 loop: CASSPGTTWQPQHF. As DNA, the CDR3 is TGTGCCAGCTCACCCGGGACGACCTGGCAGCCCCAGCATTTT.

This clone was observed a handful of times. The V gene is TRBV5-1, the J gene TRBJ1-1; D might be TRBD1 (6 bases). The length of the CDR3 is 12 residues. Trimming took 5 bases from V and 10 from J, leaving 15 bases between them. Germline V CDR1 and CDR2: SGHRS, YFSETQ. The CDR3 protein is CASRDLQGSAFF. The CDR3 region has the DNA TGCGCCAGCAGGGACCTACAGGGATCAGCTTTCTTT.

This chain connects TRBV19 to TRBJ1-4; unclear D gene. The germline V gene has CDR1 LNHDA and CDR2 SQIVND (reference sequence). V dropped 6 bases and J dropped 7 bases, with 21 bases sitting between them. This CDR3 spans 16 amino acids. The CDR3, as DNA: TGTGCCAGTAGGAGCCTTCATGGGGAGCAAAGTGAAAAACTGTTTTTT. Translating gives CASRSLHGEQSEKLFF.

The chain joins TRBV7-9 to TRBJ2-3; 8 bases align to TRBD2. Per the germline V gene, CDR1 is SEHNR and CDR2 is FQNEAQ (reference sequence). The CDR3 consists of 15 residues. The ends lost 3 bases at V and 6 bases at J; junction bases unmatched: 8. The chain's CDR3 is CASSLGLVVGDTQYF. The CDR3 nucleotides read TGTGCCAGCAGCTTGGGACTAGTTGTCGGGGATACGCAGTATTTT.

V usage is TRBV18 and J usage is TRBJ2-5; D is undetermined. CDR1 KGHSH and CDR2 LQKENI come from the germline V gene. V lost 0 bases and J 1 base, leaving 12 bases between the germline ends. This CDR3 region has 16 residues. CDR3 in amino acids: CASSPPLGRSQETQYF. The CDR3 DNA follows: TGTGCCAGCTCACCACCCCTCGGCAGATCCCAAGAGACCCAGTACTTC.

The CDR3 bases are TGTGCCAGCAGCCCGGGACAGGGGCGAGCGGGCAATCAGCCCCAGCATTTT. Translation gives CASSPGQGRAGNQPQHF. The gene calls are TRBV7-9 and TRBJ1-5; 10 positions agree with TRBD1. CDR1 is SEHNR, CDR2 FQNEAQ, per germline (reference sequence). The CDR3 runs to 17 residues. J lost 2 bases, V lost 5 bases, and 9 bases had no gene match. Looking up the rest from reference TRBV7-9 and TRBJ1-5 gives the full variable domain: DTGVSQNPRHKITKRGQNVTFRCDPISEHNRLYWYRQTLGQGPEFLTYFQNEAQLEKSRLLSDRFSAERPKGSFSTLEIQRTEQGDSAMYLCASSPGQGRAGNQPQHFGDGTRLSIL.

The rearrangement joins TRBV2 to TRBJ2-7, with D perhaps matching TRBD2 (6 bases). Germline V lookup: CDR1 SNHLY, CDR2 FYNNEI. V shed 4 bases and J shed 5 bases, with 12 bases lying between them. There are 13 residues in the CDR3. The CDR3, as DNA: TGTGCCAGCAGTGCGCGGGACTGGGACGAGCAGTACTTC. Translated, it gives CASSARDWDEQYF.

The chain recombines TRBV5-5 with TRBJ2-3; 11 bases line up with TRBD1. Germline CDR1 is SGHKS and CDR2 is YYEKEE (reference sequence). Unmatched junction bases numbered 6, after V lost 3 bases and J lost 6 bases. This CDR3 contains 15 residues. The CDR3: CASSWRGTGGDTQYF. CDR3 sequence (DNA): TGTGCCAGCAGCTGGAGGGGGACAGGGGGTGATACGCAGTATTTT.

The chain is built from TRBV7-9 and TRBJ2-7; D perhaps matches TRBD2 (6 bases). CDR1 and CDR2 from the germline V gene are SEHNR and FQNEAQ (reference sequence). V shed 1 base and J shed 3 bases, with 13 bases lying between them. The CDR3 sequence is 15 residues long. The CDR3 loop reads CASSLGDVGGYEQYF. CDR3 nucleotides: TGTGCCAGCAGCTTAGGGGATGTGGGGGGCTACGAGCAGTACTTC.

The chain couples TRBV4-2 to TRBJ2-1, with D perhaps TRBD1 (6 bases). CDR1 and CDR2 from the germline V gene are LGHNA and YNFKEQ. CDR3 length: 15 amino acids. Between the trimmed V and J ends, which lost 4 bases and 6 bases, there was a span of 16 bases. The chain's CDR3 is CASSLQTGKRNEQFF. CDR3 nucleotides: TGTGCCAGCAGCCTCCAGACAGGTAAGCGCAATGAGCAGTTCTTC.

This rearrangement joins TRBV6-5 to TRBJ1-2, with D tentatively TRBD1 (5 bases). V was trimmed by 7 bases and J by 4 bases, leaving 13 bases between them. The CDR3 consists of 13 residues. The germline CDR1 and CDR2 sequences are MNHEY and SVGAGI. In DNA, the CDR3 is TGTGCCAGCACCCATGGGGGTACCTATGGCTACACCTTC. Translated: CASTHGGTYGYTF.

This clone was seen once. The J gene is TRBJ1-1, the V gene TRBV6-1; perhaps TRBD1 as D (6 bases). Looked up from germline, CDR1 is MNHNS and CDR2 is SASEGT. There are 14 residues in the CDR3. Deletions cut 3 bases from V and 1 base from J, with 9 bases between. The CDR3 loop reads CASSDDRRNTEAFF. Written as DNA, the CDR3 is TGTGCCAGCAGTGACGACAGGCGGAACACTGAAGCTTTCTTT.

The chain combines TRBV6-5 with TRBJ1-1; 7 bases fit TRBD1. The ends lost 3 bases at V and 6 bases at J; junction bases unmatched: 7. This CDR3 has 14 amino acids. Germline CDR1 MNHEY, CDR2 SVGAGI. The CDR3 DNA follows: TGTGCCAGCAGTTATTCAACAGGGGAGTCTGAAGCTTTCTTT. Translated: CASSYSTGESEAFF.

The V call is TRBV5-1, the J call TRBJ1-2; D ambiguous. There are 16 residues in the CDR3. Per the germline V gene, CDR1 is SGHRS and CDR2 is YFSETQ. Trimming pared 4 bases from V and 3 bases from J, leaving 19 bases between. For the CDR3, the DNA is TGCGCCAGCAGCCGATTGTCCCGGGAAAACTACTATGGCTACACCTTC. Translated: CASSRLSRENYYGYTF.

There are a few counts of this clone. This rearrangement joins TRBV21-1 to TRBJ1-5. TRBV21-1 is marked as a pseudogene. The CDR3 length is 19 residues. CDR3 in amino acids: CASSSPLENDKHSNQPQHF. CDR3 bases: TGTGCCAGCAGCAGTCCCCTGGAAAACGATAAACATAGCAATCAGCCCCAGCATTTT.

This clone was counted a few times. The chain couples TRBV5-6 to TRBJ1-2; D is perhaps TRBD1 (5 bases). Trimming pared 4 bases from V and 0 bases from J, leaving 16 bases between. The CDR3 has 16 residues. Germline V gene lookup returns CDR1 SGHDT and CDR2 YYEEEE. The CDR3 DNA reads as TGTGCCAGCAGCCCGTGGGACGGACAAGCTAACTATGGCTACACCTTC. It is translated as CASSPWDGQANYGYTF.

This clone was observed a single time. The chain links TRBV18 to TRBJ2-7; D is ambiguous. Germline V gene data show CDR1 as KGHSH and CDR2 as LQKENI. V was trimmed by 6 bases and J by 0 bases, leaving 9 bases between them. The CDR3 contains 13 residues. DNA of the CDR3: TGTGCCAGCTCCCTTGAGAGCTCCTACGAGCAGTACTTC. Translating gives CASSLESSYEQYF.